The 23 T cell receptor beta chains reported below all come from one sample, sequenced in a study of blood T cell repertoires in COVID-19. Assay: immunoSEQ multiplex PCR; the TCRdb copy retains only in-frame clones and omits some. Counted here are more than 250,000 clones, about 92% occurring once; the ten biggest clones make up under 20%. The material sequenced was PBMCs or T cells enriched from blood (not recorded which). The receptors shown here come from a woman between 25 and 40 years old who had recovered from COVID-19.

This clone showed up just once. The chain employs TRBV5-6 and TRBJ1-3, with D possibly matching TRBD1 (6 bases). The CDR3 is 16 amino acids. The germline V gene encodes CDR1 SGHDT and CDR2 YYEEEE. V was shortened by 4 bases and J by 2 bases, with 16 bases between the two germline ends. In nucleotides, the CDR3 is TGTGCCAGCAGCCGGCAGACAGGTCGGACTGGAAACACCATATATTTT. It translates to CASSRQTGRTGNTIYF. Looking up the rest from reference TRBV5-6 and TRBJ1-3 gives the full variable domain: DAGVTQSPTHLIKTRGQQVTLRCSPKSGHDTVSWYQQALGQGPQFIFQYYEEEERQRGNFPDRFSGHQFPNYSSELNVNALLLGDSALYLCASSRQTGRTGNTIYFGEGSWLTVV.

V and J are TRBV7-2 and TRBJ1-1, with 8 nucleotides matching TRBD1. The CDR3 loop spans 16 amino acids. J was trimmed by 1 base and V by 0 bases; bases with no gene match: 4. Germline V gene sequence: CDR1 SGHTA, CDR2 FQGNSA. The CDR3 reads CASSLAAGGRNTEAFF. CDR3 nucleotides: TGTGCCAGCAGCTTAGCGGCAGGGGGCAGGAACACTGAAGCTTTCTTT.

The J gene is TRBJ2-7, the V gene TRBV7-9; D call uncertain. Between the trimmed V and J ends, which lost 5 bases and 0 bases, there was a span of 11 bases. The V gene's germline CDR1 is SEHNR and CDR2 FQNEAQ (reference sequence). This CDR3 contains 14 residues. The CDR3 here is CASSPSASSYEQYF. The CDR3 DNA follows: TGTGCCAGCAGCCCCTCAGCGAGCTCCTACGAGCAGTACTTC.

This sequence joins TRBV4-3 and TRBJ1-5, with D uncertain. This CDR3 comprises 15 residues. V lost 0 bases and J 3 bases, leaving 9 bases between the germline ends. The V gene's germline CDR1 is LGHNA and CDR2 YSLEER. CDR3 protein: CASSQDHSFNQPQHF. The CDR3 bases are TGCGCCAGCAGCCAAGATCACAGTTTCAATCAGCCCCAGCATTTT.

In nucleotides, the CDR3 is TGCGCCAGCAGCACGGGGACTACTTACAATGAGCAGTTCTTC. Translating it yields CASSTGTTYNEQFF. The rearrangement joins TRBV5-1 to TRBJ2-1; 7 nucleotides match TRBD2. The CDR3 length is 14 residues. V lost 4 bases to trimming and J lost 4 bases; unmatched junction nucleotides: 5. Germline CDR1 reads SGHRS; CDR2 reads YFSETQ.

The chain combines TRBV5-5 with TRBJ2-1; 7 bases agree with TRBD2. With V trimmed by 0 bases and J by 1 base, 7 bases remained unmatched. This CDR3 region has 17 residues. Germline V lookup: CDR1 SGHKS, CDR2 YYEKEE (reference sequence). The CDR3 DNA reads TGTGCCAGCAGCTTGGTCGGGGGGTCTAGATCCTACAATGAGCAGTTCTTC. The encoded protein is CASSLVGGSRSYNEQFF.

The chain is built from TRBV27 and TRBJ1-3, with D tentatively TRBD1 (6 bases). V was trimmed by 7 bases and J by 0 bases, leaving 16 bases between them. This CDR3 is 16 amino acids long. Germline CDR1 is MNHEY and CDR2 is SMNVEV (reference sequence). The CDR3 loop reads CASILKTGRSGNTIYF. CDR3 DNA: TGTGCCAGCATCCTCAAGACAGGCCGCTCTGGAAACACCATATATTTT.

The chain carries TRBV19 and TRBJ1-5; D might be TRBD1 (5 bases). V gave up 7 bases and J gave up 0 bases, with 13 bases separating them. There are 15 residues in the CDR3. CDR1 is LNHDA and CDR2 is SQIVND in the germline V gene (reference sequence). CDR3 protein: CASIIDGHSNQPQHF. The CDR3 nucleotides are TGTGCCAGTATAATAGACGGACATAGCAATCAGCCCCAGCATTTT.

The chain is built from TRBV28 and TRBJ1-1, with a weak D call TRBD1 (6 bases). V was cut by 3 bases and J by 4 bases, with 9 bases left in between. This CDR3 is built from 13 residues. Germline values: CDR1 MDHEN, CDR2 SYDVKM. CDR3 in amino acids: CASSFGQPTEAFF. Written as DNA, the CDR3 is TGTGCCAGCAGTTTCGGACAGCCCACTGAAGCTTTCTTT.

This clone was seen only once. The CDR3 reads CSASQTGGGYGYTF. CDR3 nucleotides: TGCAGTGCTAGTCAAACAGGGGGCGGCTATGGCTACACCTTC. The chain combines TRBV20-1 with TRBJ1-2, with TRBD1 matching 9 bases. Germline V lookup: CDR1 DFQATT, CDR2 SNEGSKA (reference sequence). The CDR3 consists of 14 residues. The junction had 6 bases not matched to a gene; V was cut back by 3 bases and J by 4 bases.

The chain employs TRBV7-2 and TRBJ1-3, with D tentatively TRBD1 (6 bases). Per germline, CDR1 SGHTA and CDR2 FQGNSA. The ends were cut back, 0 bases at V and 4 bases at J, with 13 bases in the middle. CDR3 size: 16 residues. For the CDR3, the DNA is TGTGCCAGCAGCTTAGCCGGGACACGGGTAGGAAACACCATATATTTT. Residues: CASSLAGTRVGNTIYF.

This clone was counted a single time. The chain joins TRBV5-1 to TRBJ2-5, with D perhaps matching TRBD2 (7 bases). The CDR3 sequence is 14 residues long. Germline values: CDR1 SGHRS, CDR2 YFSETQ. The germline V and J ends were trimmed by 3 bases and 7 bases, with 16 bases remaining between them. The CDR3 DNA sequence: TGCGCCAGCAGCTCAAGGGGGGGCCTTCGGACCCAGTACTTC. Amino acids: CASSSRGGLRTQYF.

The chain has TRBV6-5 and TRBJ2-7; 7 positions agree with TRBD2. There are 15 residues in the CDR3. J was trimmed by 1 base and V by 0 bases; bases with no gene match: 3. The germline V gene encodes CDR1 MNHEY and CDR2 SVGAGI. CDR3 nucleotide sequence: TGTGCCAGCAGTTACTCTGGGGGAGGGTCCTACGAGCAGTACTTC. Its protein product is CASSYSGGGSYEQYF.

The rearrangement joins TRBV7-2 to TRBJ1-6, with unresolved D. V was pared by 2 bases and J by 13 bases, with 9 bases between. This CDR3 spans 12 amino acids. The V gene's germline CDR1 is SGHTA and CDR2 FQGNSA. CDR3 sequence (DNA): TGTGCCAGCAGCTTAAGCCCGGGGCCCCTCCACTTT. Translation: CASSLSPGPLHF.

This chain links TRBV6-5 with TRBJ1-2, with TRBD1 identical over 12 bases. Germline loops: CDR1 MNHEY, CDR2 SVGAGI. The trim removed 6 bases at V and 4 bases at J, leaving 6 bases unmatched. This CDR3 contains 15 residues. The CDR3 DNA is TGTGCCAGCAGCTCCGGGACAGGGGGCTTCTATGGCTACACCTTC. This sequence encodes CASSSGTGGFYGYTF.

This clone was found once. The chain combines TRBV28 with TRBJ1-5; maybe TRBD1 (5 bases). The germline V and J ends were trimmed by 2 bases and 9 bases, with 14 bases remaining between them. Germline V lookup: CDR1 MDHEN, CDR2 SYDVKM. CDR3 length: 14 amino acids. This chain's CDR3 is CASSLGGGPSPQHF. In nucleotides, the CDR3 is TGTGCCAGCAGTTTAGGGGGGGGTCCCTCGCCCCAGCATTTT.

The gene calls are TRBV7-9 and TRBJ2-5; 7 nucleotides agree with TRBD2. The CDR3 has 14 amino acids. The J segment lost 4 bases and the V segment lost 5 bases, leaving 7 bases of the junction unmatched. Germline-derived CDR1 and CDR2 are SEHNR and FQNEAQ (reference sequence). DNA for the CDR3: TGTGCCAGCAGCCCGGGAGGCGGGGCAGAGACCCAGTACTTC. Protein: CASSPGGGAETQYF.

The chain recombines TRBV11-3 with TRBJ1-1, with D possibly being TRBD1 (5 bases). Trimming took off 3 bases at V and 1 base at J, with 9 bases between the two ends. The CDR3 sequence is 14 residues long. Germline CDR1 and CDR2: SGHNT and YENEEA. CDR3 residues: CASSFITGNTEAFF. The CDR3 DNA is TGTGCCAGCAGCTTCATCACAGGGAACACTGAAGCTTTCTTT.

The chain employs TRBV7-3 and TRBJ2-1, with D maybe TRBD2 (6 bases). The CDR3 spans 16 residues. In germline, CDR1 is SGHTA, CDR2 FQGTGA. The germline V and J ends were trimmed by 5 bases and 4 bases, with 18 bases remaining between them. DNA of the CDR3: TGTGCCAGCAGCCCTTTGGGCGGGGACGGGTACAATGAGCAGTTCTTC. It encodes CASSPLGGDGYNEQFF.

This chain connects TRBV10-1 to TRBJ1-6; 10 bases match TRBD1. Germline CDR1 WNHNN, CDR2 SYGVQD (reference sequence). The CDR3 sequence is 17 residues long. V lost 0 bases, J lost 6 bases, and 5 bases stayed unmatched. This CDR3 reads CASSESGTGVFNSPLHF. Here the CDR3 DNA reads TGCGCCAGCAGTGAGTCGGGGACAGGGGTCTTTAATTCACCCCTCCACTTT.

The rearrangement links TRBV5-1 to TRBJ2-7; D is uncertain. V was pared by 4 bases and J by 2 bases, with 13 bases between. This CDR3 is built from 14 residues. From germline, CDR1 is SGHRS and CDR2 YFSETQ. DNA for the CDR3: TGCGCCAGCAGCCCAACGGTTTCTACCTACGAGCAGTACTTC. It is translated as CASSPTVSTYEQYF.

This chain links TRBV28 with TRBJ1-1; no clear D gene. With 2 bases removed from V and 4 bases from J, the gap between germline ends came to 8 bases. The CDR3 runs 13 residues. The germline V gene encodes CDR1 MDHEN and CDR2 SYDVKM. CDR3 nucleotides: TGTGCCAGCAGTTTAGGTGCGATCACTGAAGCTTTCTTT. Amino acid sequence: CASSLGAITEAFF. Filled out from reference TRBV28 and TRBJ1-1, the complete variable domain reads DVKVTQSSRYLVKRTGEKVFLECVQDMDHENMFWYRQDPGLGLRLIYFSYDVKMKEKGDIPEGYSVSREKKERFSLILESASTNQTSMYLCASSLGAITEAFFGQGTRLTVV.

On this clone itself: Sequence at one end of the junction differs from germline and may be a read error. The chain is built from TRBV9 and TRBJ1-4; no firm D call. The CDR3 runs to 16 residues. Germline CDR1 is SGDLS and CDR2 is YYNGEE. Here the CDR3 reads CAGSPASGGWQEKLFF. CDR3 coding DNA: TGTGCCGGCAGCCCGGCCAGCGGTGGGTGGCAAGAAAAACTGTTTTTT.